Detailed here is one T cell receptor (beta chain). Looked up from germline, CDR1 is MGHRA and CDR2 is YSYEKL. This CDR3 comprises 14 residues. The V end lost 2 bases, the J end lost 5 bases, and 13 bases lay between the germline ends. The data derive from a study of blood T cell repertoires in COVID-19. Across the whole study: Whether acute or convalescent, the COVID-19 samples came from the United States, Italy and Spain. From T cells, B-cell-depleted T cells, or PBMCs came the material, which was cDNA or gDNA.

Source study methods: Reference gene primer amplification yielded estimated nucleated cell counts. Generated by immunoSEQ multiplex PCR, the TCRdb table keeps only in-frame clones and is missing some. D and trimming were read from the DNA, whereas the V and J calls and clone size are those reported in that table. The sample holds some 150,000 clones; approximately 89% are singletons and the top ten take about 1.6%. This clonotype was obtained from a human donor in a cohort sampled during active COVID-19. The rearrangement uses TRBV4-1 and TRBJ2-7; D is unresolved. Input material: peripheral blood. The CDR3 DNA is TGCGCCAGCAGCCAAATTCCAGTGGTACACGAGCAGTACTTC. Protein sequence: CASSQIPVVHEQYF.